The source of this TCR beta chain is a study of prognosis after radiotherapy for stage I lung cancer. Study background: Patients (approximately 13 men, more than 5 women) were aged about 50 to 85, median about 75 years. Study results and caveats: Patients developing distant metastases showed lower Shannon entropy after stereotactic body radiation therapy.

Investigators drew approximately 6.5 milliliters of peripheral blood at each of two time points. This clonotype was observed at least ten times. Its antigen remains unidentified. The CDR3 consists of 11 residues. Germline values: CDR1 SEHNR, CDR2 FQNEAQ (reference sequence). Between the trimmed V and J ends, which lost 8 bases and 7 bases, there was a span of 8 bases. Amplicons of TCR beta CDR3 were generated from genomic DNA by two-round multiplex PCR. Used in first-round PCR were primers specific to each TRBV and TRBJ gene. TCRdb ran MiXCR on the multiplex PCR reads and lists one entry per CDR3 protein. The table includes about 21,000 distinct CDR3 sequences, 40% to 45% detected once.

This TCR was recovered from a donor of 50 years or more with non-small cell lung cancer. Here the sequenced sample was PBMCs, taken before or after stereotactic body radiation therapy (not recorded which). The rearrangement joins TRBV7-9 to TRBJ2-2, with D uncertain. CDR3 coding DNA: TGTGCCAGCGCGTTTTTCGGGGAGCTGTTTTTT. As protein: CASAFFGELFF.